This TCR beta chain appears in the sequencing data of a study of sequential checkpoint blockade in melanoma. Looking at the study overall: Each arm's sequence ended with maintenance nivolumab.

The sample's treatment: randomized to nivolumab then ipilimumab (arm A) or the reverse (arm B). PBMC sorting kept live CD3+CD8+ cells without CD19 or CD56. V lost 6 bases and J lost 3, with 9 bases in between. Germline V gives CDR1 SQVTM, CDR2 ANQGSEA. The CDR3 runs to 12 residues. Using immunoSEQ multiplex PCR, the repertoire was profiled, and TCRdb retains in-frame clones only, with some absent. The top ten hold roughly 11% of the sample, which has roughly 16,000 clones, roughly 70% seen once. The origin of this receptor is a human donor with melanoma. The V call is TRBV29-1, the J call TRBJ1-5; D unresolved. Sequences were derived from CD8+ T cells sorted from blood (inferred from file names), sampled from a patient given nivolumab and ipilimumab in sequence. The DNA for the CDR3 is TGCAGCGTGAGGGCAGCCAATCAGCCCCAGCATTTT. Translating gives CSVRAANQPQHF.